This section outlines one T cell receptor (beta chain) sequence together with its context. Antigen: not known. The junction departs from germline at one end; a sequencing error may be responsible. The CDR3 is made up of 16 amino acids. Per germline, CDR1 MGHDK and CDR2 SYGVNS. This entry comes from a study of graft-versus-host responses after intestinal transplantation. Across the study: For two to four years after anti-thymocyte globulin induction, all recipients took tacrolimus and steroids. Findings and limits, study-wide: The highest levels of circulating GvH clones went along with early declines in HvG clones after transplant. The marrow of recipients harbored GvH clones, and ileum or blood showed some of them first. Individuals carrying graft-donor T cell macrochimerism showed high graft-versus-host to host-versus-graft clonal ratios in allografts.

TCRdb keeps only in-frame clones here, not all; method: immunoSEQ multiplex PCR. The data contain tens of thousands of clones, 80% to 95% of them singletons. The receptor was isolated from a human donor who received an intestinal transplant. This specimen consisted of unstimulated CD8+ T cells sorted from spleen or lymph node cells, obtained before intestinal transplant. The chain employs TRBV25-1 and TRBJ2-2; D is possibly TRBD2 (6 bases). The CDR3 here is CASSDLLAPNSGELFF. Here the CDR3 DNA reads TGTGCCAGCAGTGATCTACTAGCCCCGAACTCCGGGGAGCTGTTTTTT.